The rows below give T cell receptor beta chains drawn from one sample of a study of blood T cell repertoires in COVID-19. The assay was immunoSEQ multiplex PCR, and TCRdb's table has in-frame clones only and misses some. The profile shows about 90,000 clones, roughly four fifths of them singletons. Sequences were obtained from peripheral blood. These receptors were obtained from a human donor in a cohort sampled during active COVID-19. The CDR3 runs from the conserved cysteine through the conserved F or W. A D gene is named only where the DNA matches it firmly. For some rows the clone size is stated as once, few or many, or as a class when expanded; others skip it.

>TRBV24-1|.|TRBJ2-1|TRBD1
TGTGCCACCAGTGATCCTACCGGGACAGGGGGCTACAATGAGCAGTTCTTC
CATSDPTGTGGYNEQFF
>TRBV6-5|.|TRBJ2-2|.
TGTGCCAGCAGTCCTCAGCGAGGAGTGCTGTTTTTT
CASSPQRGVLFF
>TRBV23-1|.|TRBJ2-3|TRBD2
TGCGCCAGCAGTCAAAAGACCGGGACTACTCATAGCACAGATACGCAGTATTTT
CASSQKTGTTHSTDTQYF
>TRBV6-2/TRBV6-3|.|TRBJ1-2|TRBD1
TGTGCCAGCAGTTTCAACTTGGACAGGAAGGCTAACTATGGCTACACCTTC
CASSFNLDRKANYGYTF
>TRBV11-2|.|TRBJ1-6|TRBD1
TGTGCCAGCAGCCACAGCCCGGGACAGGGGAGTTCACCCCTCCACTTT
CASSHSPGQGSSPLHF
>TRBV7-6|.|TRBJ2-3|.
TGTGCCAGCAGACTCGGGGGACTGAGAAGCACAGATACGCAGTATTTT
CASRLGGLRSTDTQYF
>TRBV7-3|.|TRBJ2-1|TRBD2
TGTGCCAGCAGCCAAACACGACTAGCGGGTTACAATGAGCAGTTCTTC
CASSQTRLAGYNEQFF
>TRBV5-6|.|TRBJ1-6|TRBD1
TGTGCCAGCAACCTAGGTTACAGGGGAAATTCACCCCTCCACTTT
CASNLGYRGNSPLHF
>TRBV5-1|.|TRBJ2-3|TRBD1
TGCGCCAGCATTCCGGGGGCAGGGGGCGACGATACGCAGTATTTT
CASIPGAGGDDTQYF
>TRBV7-7|.|TRBJ2-5|.
TGTGCTAGCAGCCTCGGACAGCAAGAGACCCAGTACTTC
CASSLGQQETQYF
>TRBV2|once|TRBJ2-1|TRBD2
TGTGCCAGCAGTGTACTAGCGGGGGGGCCGGATGAGCAGTTCTTC
CASSVLAGGPDEQFF
>TRBV27|.|TRBJ2-3|.
TGTGCCAGCAGTCAGGGGCGGGCCACAGATACGCAGTATTTT
CASSQGRATDTQYF
>TRBV5-1|.|TRBJ2-3|TRBD2
TGCGCCAGCAGCAGGGGGACTAGCGGAGGCACAGATACGCAGTATTTT
CASSRGTSGGTDTQYF
>TRBV5-5|.|TRBJ1-2|.
TGTGCCAGCAGCTCTCCGGGACAAATTAACTATGGCTACACCTTC
CASSSPGQINYGYTF
>TRBV6-5|.|TRBJ2-7|TRBD2
TGTGCCAGCAGTTACAAGCGGGGGGGTACCTACGAGCAGTACTTC
CASSYKRGGTYEQYF
>TRBV19|.|TRBJ1-5|TRBD1
TGTGCCAGTAGTCTTACAGGGGGCTATCAGCCCCAGCATTTT
CASSLTGGYQPQHF
>TRBV18|.|TRBJ1-5|.
TGTGCCAGCTCACCATTGGCAGATAGCAATCAGCCCCAGCATTTT
CASSPLADSNQPQHF
>TRBV5-1|.|TRBJ1-1|.
TGCGCCAGCAGCTTGCAGGCGACGAACACTGAAGCTTTCTTT
CASSLQATNTEAFF
>TRBV6-5|.|TRBJ1-6|TRBD1
TGTGCCAGCAGTAATCACGACAGGGTTGGTTCACCCCTCCACTTT
CASSNHDRVGSPLHF
>TRBV5-1|.|TRBJ2-7|.
TGCGCCAGCACCGACATAACGGACGAGCAGTACTTC
CASTDITDEQYF
>TRBV27|.|TRBJ2-1|TRBD1
TGTGCCAGCAGTTCGGGACAGAGGAATGAGCAGTTCTTC
CASSSGQRNEQFF
>TRBV5-1|.|TRBJ2-1|TRBD1
TGCGCCAGCAGCTTGGACATGGGACAGGGGGCAAATGAGCAGTTCTTC
CASSLDMGQGANEQFF
>TRBV10-2|few|TRBJ2-2|TRBD2
TGCGCCAGCGAATGGACTAGCCCCGGGGAGCTGTTTTTT
CASEWTSPGELFF
>TRBV7-2|.|TRBJ1-1|.
TGTGCCAGCAGTCCTACAGGGTTCGCTGAAGCTTTCTTT
CASSPTGFAEAFF
>TRBV5-1|few|TRBJ2-7|TRBD1
TGCGCCAGCAGCTTACAAACAGGGGGTTACTACGAGCAGTACTTC
CASSLQTGGYYEQYF
>TRBV15|few|TRBJ2-7|.
TGTGCCACCAGCAGAGGGTATGAGACACCGTACGAGCAGTACTTC
CATSRGYETPYEQYF
>TRBV5-1|.|TRBJ1-2|TRBD1
TGCGCCAGCAGCCCGGTTTCCGTAACAGGGGGCTATGGCTACACCTTC
CASSPVSVTGGYGYTF
>TRBV6-6|once|TRBJ1-2|.
TGTGCCAGCACCCTAACAGGGCCGTATGGCTACACCTTC
CASTLTGPYGYTF
>TRBV7-6|.|TRBJ1-2|TRBD1
TGTGCCAGCAGCCTTGGACAGGAGGGTTTCTACACCTTC
CASSLGQEGFYTF
>TRBV5-1|.|TRBJ1-4|TRBD1
TGCGCCAGCAGCTACGACAGGGGGCTAGGCGAAAAACTGTTTTTT
CASSYDRGLGEKLFF
>TRBV30|.|TRBJ1-5|TRBD1
TGTGCCTGGAGTGCCCAGGGGGCGCAGCCCCAGCATTTT
CAWSAQGAQPQHF
>TRBV6-6|.|TRBJ2-7|TRBD1
TGTGCCAGCAGCTCGACAGGGATCGAGCAGTACTTC
CASSSTGIEQYF
>TRBV6-1|once|TRBJ1-4|TRBD1
TGTGCCAGCAGTGAAAGACCAGGACAGGCAGGGACTAATGAAAAACTGTTTTTT
CASSERPGQAGTNEKLFF
>TRBV6-5|once|TRBJ2-7|.
TGTGCCAGCAGAAGACCAGGGAACTACGAGCAGTACTTC
CASRRPGNYEQYF
>TRBV19|.|TRBJ1-5|.
TGTGCCAGTAGTTTCGGAGGTCGGCCCCAGCATTTT
CASSFGGRPQHF
>TRBV7-9|.|TRBJ2-4|.
TGTGCCAGCACCCATCTTACAGTAGCCAAAAACATTCAGTACTTC
CASTHLTVAKNIQYF
>TRBV6-5|.|TRBJ2-2|.
TGTGCCAGCAGTTACTTTGTGGGGCCGAACACCGGGGAGCTGTTTTTT
CASSYFVGPNTGELFF
>TRBV27|once|TRBJ2-7|.
TGTGCCAGCAAGTCGAAAGGGGTGGGCTACGAGCAGTACTTC
CASKSKGVGYEQYF
>TRBV2|.|TRBJ2-7|TRBD2
TGTGCCAGCAGGGGGGGGATGGTTGGGCTCGAGCAGTACTTC
CASRGGMVGLEQYF
>TRBV24-1|.|TRBJ2-5|TRBD1
TGTGCCACCAGTGGGGACAGGGGGCCCCAAGAGACCCAGTACTTC
CATSGDRGPQETQYF
>TRBV6-6|.|TRBJ1-1|.
TGTGCCAGCAGTTACACGCGTACTGAAGCTTTCTTT
CASSYTRTEAFF
>TRBV5-1|once|TRBJ2-7|.
TGCGCCAGCAGCACGGGAAACTACGAGCAGTACTTC
CASSTGNYEQYF
>TRBV5-1|once|TRBJ2-2|TRBD2
TGCGCCAGCAGCATAGGACTAGAGGGCGGGGAGCTGTTTTTT
CASSIGLEGGELFF
>TRBV10-3|.|TRBJ2-5|.
TGTGCCATCAGTGAGTCGGAGAGCCGGCAAGAGACCCAGTACTTC
CAISESESRQETQYF
>TRBV10-1|.|TRBJ1-5|TRBD1
TGCGCCAGTGGACAGGGTAATCAGCCCCAGCATTTT
CASGQGNQPQHF
>TRBV5-6|.|TRBJ2-7|TRBD1
TGTGCCAGCAGCCAGCCCCGACAGGGGAACGAGCAGTACTTC
CASSQPRQGNEQYF
>TRBV2|.|TRBJ1-6|.
TGTGCCAGCAGAGCCGATCCCGGTAATTCACCCCTCCACTTT
CASRADPGNSPLHF
>TRBV4-2|.|TRBJ2-7|TRBD2
TGTGCCAGCAGCTCCGGACAGGCCCCCAGGGGACTAGCGGGGGACGAGCAGTACTTC
CASSSGQAPRGLAGDEQYF
>TRBV24-1|.|TRBJ2-5|TRBD2
TGTGCCACCAGTGATCCGACTAGCAGAGAGACCCAGTACTTC
CATSDPTSRETQYF
>TRBV15|.|TRBJ1-5|.
TGTGCCACCAGCAGAGAAGGGGGGGCCCATCAGCCCCAGCATTTT
CATSREGGAHQPQHF
>TRBV10-1|few|TRBJ2-2|TRBD1
TGCGCCAGCAGTGGTGGGACAGCCGTCGGGGAGCTGTTTTTT
CASSGGTAVGELFF
>TRBV6-5|.|TRBJ2-1|TRBD2
TGTGCCAGCAGGTTCCGGGGGGGCTCCTACAATGAGCAGTTCTTC
CASRFRGGSYNEQFF
>TRBV19|many|TRBJ1-2|.
TGTGCCAGTAGTATTCCTCAGGGGTTGCGCGCGGGCTACACCTTC
CASSIPQGLRAGYTF
>TRBV30|.|TRBJ1-2|.
TGTGCCTGGAGTTTATTGTCGCAGGGCCCTTATGGCTACACCTTC
CAWSLLSQGPYGYTF
>TRBV6-5|.|TRBJ2-7|TRBD1
TGTGCCAGCAGTTACTCTCGGACAGGGGCCTACGAGCAGTACTTC
CASSYSRTGAYEQYF